A single sample gave rise to the 25 T cell receptor beta chains below, sequenced in a study of shared clonotypes between healthy human individuals. Some clones are missing from TCRdb's copy, which holds only in-frame ones; the method was immunoSEQ multiplex PCR. This sample has about half a million clones, with more than 65% found just once. The source material was PBMCs. Receptors were obtained from a middle-aged woman in good health. Some clones in this sample may be carry-over from other donors' samples.

The chain links TRBV5-1 to TRBJ1-1; D remains unclear. The germline gives CDR1 SGHRS, CDR2 YFSETQ. The CDR3 covers 16 residues. V was shortened by 1 base and J by 1 base, with 14 bases between the two germline ends. CDR3 coding DNA: TGCGCCAGCAGCTTGTTTCCGCAGAGGACGAACACTGAAGCTTTCTTT. This translates into CASSLFPQRTNTEAFF. The full variable domain, rest sourced from reference TRBV5-1 and TRBJ1-1, is KAGVTQTPRYLIKTRGQQVTLSCSPISGHRSVSWYQQTPGQGLQFLFEYFSETQRNKGNFPGRFSGRQFSNSRSEMNVSTLELGDSALYLCASSLFPQRTNTEAFFGQGTRLTVV.

The J gene is TRBJ2-7, the V gene TRBV19, with a weak D call TRBD1 (6 bases). This CDR3 spans 14 amino acids. From germline, CDR1 is LNHDA and CDR2 SQIVND (reference sequence). Trimming pared 1 base from V and 6 bases from J, leaving 13 bases between. For the CDR3, the DNA is TGTGCCAGTAGTATAGCAAGGGGGTCCACCGAGCAGTACTTC. It codes for CASSIARGSTEQYF.

A note on this clone: Other DNA variants within this sample encode the same CDR3. J is TRBJ1-3 and V is TRBV7-9, with D perhaps matching TRBD1 (5 bases). Trimming cost V 3 bases and J 4 bases, with 10 bases left between them. Germline assignment: CDR1 SEHNR and CDR2 FQNEAQ (reference sequence). This CDR3 spans 14 amino acids. The chain's CDR3 is CASSLGGTGNTIYF. The DNA of the CDR3 is TGTGCCAGCAGCTTGGGGGGGACCGGAAACACCATATATTTT.

The genes are TRBV15 and TRBJ2-5; D may match TRBD1 or TRBD2 (7 bases each). Per germline, CDR1 LNHNV and CDR2 YYDKDF (reference sequence). Trimming took off 2 bases at V and 2 bases at J, with 24 bases between the two ends. The CDR3 contains 19 residues. The DNA for the CDR3 is TGTGCCACCAGCAGACTACCCTTGACAGGGACTAACCCTCAAGAGACCCAGTACTTC. Translated: CATSRLPLTGTNPQETQYF.

The chain links TRBV5-1 to TRBJ2-5; a possible D gene is TRBD2 (5 bases). The length of the CDR3 is 13 residues. V was cut by 2 bases and J by 3 bases, with 8 bases left in between. The germline V gene encodes CDR1 SGHRS and CDR2 YFSETQ. CDR3 amino acids: CASSFNGEETQYF. CDR3 in DNA: TGCGCCAGCAGCTTTAACGGGGAAGAGACCCAGTACTTC.

This clone was found once. The gene calls are TRBV28 and TRBJ1-2; the D is unclear. CDR1 and CDR2 from the germline V gene are MDHEN and SYDVKM. The CDR3 contains 11 residues. Trimming stripped 5 bases from V and 4 bases from J, with 5 bases between. The CDR3 sequence: CASSLTYGYTF. The DNA for the CDR3 is TGTGCCAGCAGTCTTACCTATGGCTACACCTTC.

This clone appeared a few times. V and J are TRBV11-2 and TRBJ2-7; D ambiguous. With 5 bases removed from V and 6 bases from J, the gap between germline ends came to 20 bases. This CDR3 has 15 residues. The V gene's germline CDR1 is SGHAT and CDR2 FQNNGV. The CDR3 DNA reads TGTGCCAGCAGCCCCAGTGGTACCGAAGGTTCCGAGCAGTACTTC. Amino acid sequence: CASSPSGTEGSEQYF.

This clone has more than one count but fewer than ten. This sequence joins TRBV7-7 and TRBJ2-5; D is possibly TRBD1 or TRBD2 (6 bases each). Germline V gene lookup returns CDR1 SSHAT and CDR2 FNYEAQ (reference sequence). This CDR3 region has 15 residues. V was shortened by 0 bases and J by 6 bases, with 14 bases between the two germline ends. The CDR3 DNA sequence: TGTGCCAGCAGCTTAGCGCCCGGGGGCGATAAGACCCAGTACTTC. It encodes CASSLAPGGDKTQYF.

The V gene is TRBV28, the J gene TRBJ2-1; 10 nucleotides match TRBD2. Germline V gene data show CDR1 as MDHEN and CDR2 as SYDVKM. V was clipped by 6 bases and J by 2 bases; unmatched bases: 4. This CDR3 spans 15 amino acids. Here the CDR3 reads CASSRTSGAYNEQFF. CDR3 nucleotide sequence: TGTGCCAGCAGCAGGACTAGCGGCGCCTACAATGAGCAGTTCTTC. Full variable domain (rest looked up from reference TRBV28 and TRBJ2-1): DVKVTQSSRYLVKRTGEKVFLECVQDMDHENMFWYRQDPGLGLRLIYFSYDVKMKEKGDIPEGYSVSREKKERFSLILESASTNQTSMYLCASSRTSGAYNEQFFGPGTRLTVL.

V gene TRBV2 combines with J gene TRBJ2-1, with 12 bases aligning to TRBD2. Germline values: CDR1 SNHLY, CDR2 FYNNEI. The CDR3 has 16 amino acids. V was pared by 9 bases and J by 6 bases, with 12 bases of the junction left unmatched. The CDR3 sequence: CAREVASGRALNEQFF. The DNA for the CDR3 is TGTGCCAGGGAGGTGGCTAGCGGGAGGGCACTCAATGAGCAGTTCTTC.

This clone was seen ten or more times. In DNA form, the CDR3 reads TGTGCCAGCAGGCCGGGACTAGCGGGATCAGAGACCCAGTACTTC. Translated, it gives CASRPGLAGSETQYF. This chain links TRBV28 with TRBJ2-5; 13 bases are shared with TRBD2. The CDR3 is made up of 15 amino acids. Germline-derived CDR1 and CDR2 are MDHEN and SYDVKM. Trimming at V came to 6 bases and at J to 4 bases, leaving 5 bases not matched to a gene.

The rearrangement links TRBV5-4 to TRBJ2-6; no reliable D call. Germline V gene sequence: CDR1 SGHNT, CDR2 YYREEE (reference sequence). Trimming shortened V by 0 bases and J by 3 bases, and 10 bases separated the two germline ends. This CDR3 has 16 residues. The CDR3 is CASSLGTLGGANVLTF. The CDR3, as DNA: TGTGCCAGCAGCTTGGGTACTTTGGGTGGGGCCAACGTCCTGACTTTC.

The V and J genes are TRBV11-3 and TRBJ2-2; D not resolved. Trimming left V 0 bases short and J 3 bases short, with 5 bases between. Germline CDR1 is SGHNT and CDR2 is YENEEA. This CDR3 has 14 amino acids. The chain's CDR3 is CASSLDADTGELFF. DNA of the CDR3: TGTGCCAGCAGCTTAGACGCGGACACCGGGGAGCTGTTTTTT. Filled out from reference TRBV11-3 and TRBJ2-2, the complete variable domain reads EAGVVQSPRYKIIEKKQPVAFWCNPISGHNTLYWYLQNLGQGPELLIRYENEEAVDDSQLPKDRFSAERLKGVDSTLKIQPAELGDSAVYLCASSLDADTGELFFGEGSRLTVL.

The chain carries TRBV7-9 and TRBJ2-3, with D perhaps TRBD2 (7 bases). The CDR3 consists of 17 residues. Deletions cut 6 bases from V and 3 bases from J, with 22 bases between. The germline V gene has CDR1 SEHNR and CDR2 FQNEAQ (reference sequence). CDR3 bases: TGTGCCAGCAGATGGCCCCGTCGGGGGGCAGTAACAGATACGCAGTATTTT. It translates to CASRWPRRGAVTDTQYF.

This clone has a single count. J is TRBJ2-7 and V is TRBV28; 7 bases are shared with TRBD1. The germline CDR1 and CDR2 sequences are MDHEN and SYDVKM. This CDR3 spans 15 amino acids. The junction had 10 bases not matched to a gene; V was cut back by 6 bases and J by 2 bases. CDR3 bases: TGTGCCAGCAGGCTACAGGGGCCGTCCCCCTACGAGCAGTACTTC. Amino acid sequence: CASRLQGPSPYEQYF.

The V call is TRBV18, the J call TRBJ2-1; 9 bases agree with TRBD2. This CDR3 has 15 residues. J lost 4 bases, V lost 4 bases, and 5 bases had no gene match. CDR1 and CDR2 from the germline V gene are KGHSH and LQKENI. The CDR3 DNA reads as TGTGCCAGCTCACGCGGACTAGCGCAATACAATGAGCAGTTCTTC. This translates into CASSRGLAQYNEQFF.

This chain uses TRBV30 with TRBJ1-2; D not certain. Trimming removed 2 bases at V and 4 bases at J, with 17 bases between. The CDR3 contains 15 residues. Looked up from germline, CDR1 is GTSNPN and CDR2 is SVGIG (reference sequence). CDR3 region: CAWSPNRVSGYGYTF. The CDR3 nucleotides read TGTGCCTGGAGTCCGAATAGGGTGTCTGGCTATGGCTACACCTTC. The whole variable domain, remainder taken from reference TRBV30 and TRBJ1-2, is SQTIHQWPATLVQPVGSPLSLECTVEGTSNPNLYWYRQAAGRGLQLLFYSVGIGQISSEVPQNLSASRPQDRQFILSSKKLLLSDSGFYLCAWSPNRVSGYGYTFGSGTRLTVV.

Comment on this clone: Additional DNA sequences in this sample encode the identical CDR3. The V and J genes are TRBV9 and TRBJ2-5, with D hard to call. Trimming took off 2 bases at V and 0 bases at J, with 5 bases between the two ends. The CDR3 has 13 residues. Germline CDR1 SGDLS, CDR2 YYNGEE. CDR3 in DNA: TGTGCCAGCAGCGTCAGAGACCAAGAGACCCAGTACTTC. It yields the protein CASSVRDQETQYF.

The chain employs TRBV11-2 and TRBJ2-4; D call uncertain. The V and J ends lost 5 bases and 0 bases respectively, with 11 bases between them. Germline V CDR1 and CDR2: SGHAT, FQNNGV. The CDR3 has 15 residues. This CDR3 is CASSPSTLAKNIQYF. DNA of the CDR3: TGTGCCAGCAGCCCCTCGACACTAGCCAAAAACATTCAGTACTTC. The full variable domain, with the rest looked up from reference TRBV11-2 and TRBJ2-4, is EAGVAQSPRYKIIEKRQSVAFWCNPISGHATLYWYQQILGQGPKLLIQFQNNGVVDDSQLPKDRFSAERLKGVDSTLKIQPAKLEDSAVYLCASSPSTLAKNIQYFGAGTRLSVL.

V gene TRBV15 combines with J gene TRBJ1-3; D is ambiguous. Trimming took 5 bases from V and 0 from J, leaving 14 bases between them. The CDR3 consists of 16 residues. Germline V gene sequence: CDR1 LNHNV, CDR2 YYDKDF (reference sequence). Here the CDR3 reads CATSPKTPYSGNTIYF. CDR3 bases: TGTGCCACCAGCCCTAAAACACCATACTCTGGAAACACCATATATTTT.

The gene calls are TRBV30 and TRBJ1-1; D gene ambiguous. The V end lost 4 bases, the J end lost 1 base, and 10 bases lay between the germline ends. The CDR3 spans 13 residues. Germline CDR1 reads GTSNPN; CDR2 reads SVGIG (reference sequence). The CDR3 DNA sequence: TGTGCCTGGAATAAGGGTGGGAACACTGAAGCTTTCTTT. Protein: CAWNKGGNTEAFF.

The CDR3: CASSQEGRGGFGNEKLFF. CDR3 DNA: TGCGCCAGCAGCCAAGAAGGTAGAGGGGGCTTCGGTAATGAAAAACTGTTTTTT. This chain links TRBV4-1 with TRBJ1-4, with 7 bases lining up with TRBD1. Germline lookup yields CDR1 MGHRA and CDR2 YSYEKL. This CDR3 is built from 18 residues. V lost 0 bases and J lost 4; bases outside the gene matches: 11.

This chain connects TRBV29-1 to TRBJ1-5, with a weak D call TRBD1 (6 bases). Trimming stripped 7 bases from V and 6 bases from J, with 16 bases between. CDR3 length: 13 amino acids. The germline gives CDR1 SQVTM, CDR2 ANQGSEA. This CDR3 reads CSALGGGGQPQHF. CDR3 coding DNA: TGCAGCGCCCTCGGTGGGGGCGGTCAGCCCCAGCATTTT.

A few counts support this clone. The chain employs TRBV19 and TRBJ2-2; D is unclear. The CDR3 length is 15 residues. Germline CDR1 and CDR2: LNHDA and SQIVND (reference sequence). V gave up 5 bases and J gave up 0 bases, with 10 bases separating them. The CDR3 coding sequence is TGTGCCAGTAGTTCACGGACGACGAACACCGGGGAGCTGTTTTTT. The encoded protein is CASSSRTTNTGELFF. Together with reference TRBV19 and TRBJ2-2, the CDR3 gives the full variable domain: DGGITQSPKYLFRKEGQNVTLSCEQNLNHDAMYWYRQDPGQGLRLIYYSQIVNDFQKGDIAEGYSVSREKKESFPLTVTSAQKNPTAFYLCASSSRTTNTGELFFGEGSRLTVL.

This rearrangement joins TRBV11-2 to TRBJ2-7, with TRBD2 matching over 8 bases. This CDR3 region has 15 residues. The ends lost 3 bases at V and 6 bases at J; junction bases unmatched: 10. Germline CDR1 and CDR2: SGHAT and FQNNGV. The CDR3 coding sequence is TGTGCCAGCAGCTTTTCCGGGACTAGGGTTGGCGAGCAGTACTTC. Translated: CASSFSGTRVGEQYF. Combining the CDR3 with reference TRBV11-2 and TRBJ2-7 gives the whole variable domain EAGVAQSPRYKIIEKRQSVAFWCNPISGHATLYWYQQILGQGPKLLIQFQNNGVVDDSQLPKDRFSAERLKGVDSTLKIQPAKLEDSAVYLCASSFSGTRVGEQYFGPGTRLTVT.